The text below deals with one TCR beta chain. These data come from a study of blood T cell repertoires in COVID-19. Background on the study: Sample material is recorded as cDNA or gDNA derived from T cells, B-cell-depleted T cells, or PBMCs.

Some clones are missing from TCRdb's copy, which holds only in-frame ones; the method was immunoSEQ multiplex PCR. The sample carries about 85,000 clones, approximately 90% recorded once. CDR3 length: 13 residues. The V gene's germline CDR1 is SGHTA and CDR2 FQGTGA. After removal of 5 bases from V and 9 bases from J, the junction contained 7 bases not matched to a gene. This sequence was found in a human donor with active COVID-19. The donor label of this sample is uncertain. V is TRBV7-3 and J is TRBJ2-4; 7 bases map to TRBD1. The sample taken for sequencing was peripheral blood. The CDR3 protein is CASSLLRGSIQYF. DNA for the CDR3: TGTGCCAGCAGCCTCCTCAGGGGGAGCATTCAGTACTTC.